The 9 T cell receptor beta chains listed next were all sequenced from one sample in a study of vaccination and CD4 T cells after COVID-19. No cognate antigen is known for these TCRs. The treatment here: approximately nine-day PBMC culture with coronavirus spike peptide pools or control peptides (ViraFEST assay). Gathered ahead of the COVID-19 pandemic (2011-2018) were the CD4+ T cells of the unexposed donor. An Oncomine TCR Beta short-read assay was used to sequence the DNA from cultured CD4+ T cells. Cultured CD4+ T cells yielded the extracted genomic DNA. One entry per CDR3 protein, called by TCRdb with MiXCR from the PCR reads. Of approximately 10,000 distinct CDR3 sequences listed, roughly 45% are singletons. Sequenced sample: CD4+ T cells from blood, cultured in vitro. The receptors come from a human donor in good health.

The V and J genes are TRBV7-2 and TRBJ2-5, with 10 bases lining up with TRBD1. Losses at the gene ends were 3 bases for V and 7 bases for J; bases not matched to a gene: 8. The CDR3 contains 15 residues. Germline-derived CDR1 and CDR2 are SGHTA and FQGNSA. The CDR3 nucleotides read TGTGCCAGCAGCTTGACGACAGGGGGCCTAGGGACCCAGTACTTC. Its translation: CASSLTTGGLGTQYF.

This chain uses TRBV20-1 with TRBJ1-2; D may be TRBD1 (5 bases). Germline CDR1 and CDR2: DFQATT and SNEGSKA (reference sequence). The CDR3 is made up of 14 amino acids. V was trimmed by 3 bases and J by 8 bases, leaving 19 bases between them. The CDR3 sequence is CSARKKQVSGGYTF. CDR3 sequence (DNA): TGCAGTGCTAGGAAAAAACAGGTCTCAGGGGGCTACACCTTC.

The CDR3 DNA sequence: TGTGCCAGCAGCAACTCCTACGAGCAGTACTTC. Encoded protein: CASSNSYEQYF. The rearrangement uses TRBV6-1 and TRBJ2-7; D gene ambiguous. Germline CDR1 MNHNS, CDR2 SASEGT. This CDR3 has 11 residues. V was cut by 6 bases and J by 0 bases, with 3 bases left in between.

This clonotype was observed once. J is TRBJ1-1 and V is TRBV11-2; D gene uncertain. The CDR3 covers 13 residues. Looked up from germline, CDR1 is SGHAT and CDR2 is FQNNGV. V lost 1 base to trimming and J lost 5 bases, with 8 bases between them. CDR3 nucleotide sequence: TGTGCCAGCAGCTTAGGGCAGACAACTGAAGCTTTCTTT. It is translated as CASSLGQTTEAFF.

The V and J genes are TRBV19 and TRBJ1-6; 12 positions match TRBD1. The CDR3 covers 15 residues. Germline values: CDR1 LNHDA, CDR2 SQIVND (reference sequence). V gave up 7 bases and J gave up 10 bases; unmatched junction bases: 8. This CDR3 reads CASKTGTGGPSPLHF. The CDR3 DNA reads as TGTGCCAGTAAAACCGGGACAGGGGGCCCCTCACCCCTCCACTTT.

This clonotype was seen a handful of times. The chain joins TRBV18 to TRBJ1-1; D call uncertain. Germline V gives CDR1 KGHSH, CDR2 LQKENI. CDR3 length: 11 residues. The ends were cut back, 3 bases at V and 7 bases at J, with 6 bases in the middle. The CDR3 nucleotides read TGTGCCAGCTCACCCGGCAGTGAAGCTTTCTTT. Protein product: CASSPGSEAFF.

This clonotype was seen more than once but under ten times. The CDR3 sequence is CSAKSGSNQPQHF. The CDR3 bases are TGCAGTGCTAAATCCGGTAGCAATCAGCCCCAGCATTTT. This sequence joins TRBV20-1 and TRBJ1-5; D gene uncertain. Trimming took off 4 bases at V and 0 bases at J, with 7 bases between the two ends. The CDR3 totals 13 residues. Germline V gene data show CDR1 as DFQATT and CDR2 as SNEGSKA (reference sequence).

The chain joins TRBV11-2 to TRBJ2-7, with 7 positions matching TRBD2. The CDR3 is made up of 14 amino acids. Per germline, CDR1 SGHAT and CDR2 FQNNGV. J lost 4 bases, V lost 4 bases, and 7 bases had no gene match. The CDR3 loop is CASSSLGGGYEQYF. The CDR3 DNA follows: TGTGCCAGCAGCTCCCTGGGGGGGGGGTACGAGCAGTACTTC. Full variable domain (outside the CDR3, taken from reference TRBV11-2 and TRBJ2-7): EAGVAQSPRYKIIEKRQSVAFWCNPISGHATLYWYQQILGQGPKLLIQFQNNGVVDDSQLPKDRFSAERLKGVDSTLKIQPAKLEDSAVYLCASSSLGGGYEQYFGPGTRLTVT.

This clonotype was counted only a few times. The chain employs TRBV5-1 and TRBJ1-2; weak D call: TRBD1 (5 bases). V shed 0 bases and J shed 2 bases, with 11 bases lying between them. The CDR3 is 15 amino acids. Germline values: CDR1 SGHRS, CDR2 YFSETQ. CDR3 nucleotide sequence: TGCGCCAGCAGCTTGGGGTCAGGGTTCAACTATGGCTACACCTTC. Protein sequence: CASSLGSGFNYGYTF.